These 19 T cell receptor beta chains were all obtained from the same sample, sequenced in a study of T cell responses to AZD1222 COVID-19 vaccine. This table comes from immunoSEQ multiplex PCR, and its TCRdb copy is limited to in-frame clones, with some not included. The sample contains more than 110,000 clones, more than 85% of which appear only once. The sample was peripheral blood, taken 28 days after the second AZD1222 dose. The receptors shown here come from an adult who received the AZD1222 COVID-19 vaccine.

The genes are TRBV6-1 and TRBJ1-1; D is uncertain. This CDR3 comprises 14 residues. The germline CDR1 and CDR2 sequences are MNHNS and SASEGT. Trimming left V 0 bases short and J 1 base short, with 6 bases between. The CDR3 here is CASSEARTNTEAFF. Here the CDR3 DNA reads TGTGCCAGCAGTGAAGCCAGGACGAACACTGAAGCTTTCTTT.

The chain uses TRBV4-1 and TRBJ2-1; perhaps TRBD1 as D (6 bases). The V gene lost 5 bases and the J gene lost 1 base, with 18 bases spanning the gap. Looked up from germline, CDR1 is MGHRA and CDR2 is YSYEKL. CDR3 length: 17 amino acids. The CDR3, as DNA: TGCGCCAGCAGCGCCCACTCCCAGGGGCCGTCCTACAATGAGCAGTTCTTC. The encoded protein is CASSAHSQGPSYNEQFF.

The genes are TRBV28 and TRBJ1-2; no definite D call. V was shortened by 7 bases and J by 2 bases, with 11 bases between the two germline ends. The CDR3 runs to 13 residues. The V gene's germline CDR1 is MDHEN and CDR2 SYDVKM. Here the CDR3 DNA reads TGTGCCAGCACCACTCCGGAGAACTATGGCTACACCTTC. This encodes CASTTPENYGYTF.

This chain connects TRBV30 to TRBJ1-6, with no clear D. Trimming cost V 3 bases and J 0 bases, with 9 bases left between them. The CDR3 sequence is 15 residues long. Germline CDR1 and CDR2: GTSNPN and SVGIG (reference sequence). The CDR3 loop reads CAWRARGSYNSPLHF. CDR3 in DNA: TGTGCCTGGAGGGCTCGGGGCTCCTATAATTCACCCCTCCACTTT.

V is TRBV5-1 and J is TRBJ1-4, with TRBD1 matching over 8 bases. Unmatched junction bases numbered 5, after V lost 5 bases and J lost 2 bases. This CDR3 is built from 15 residues. Germline CDR1 reads SGHRS; CDR2 reads YFSETQ. CDR3 nucleotide sequence: TGCGCCAGCAGACCGACAGGGGCGACTAATGAAAAACTGTTTTTT. Translation gives CASRPTGATNEKLFF. The variable domain in full, with the rest retrieved from reference TRBV5-1 and TRBJ1-4, is KAGVTQTPRYLIKTRGQQVTLSCSPISGHRSVSWYQQTPGQGLQFLFEYFSETQRNKGNFPGRFSGRQFSNSRSEMNVSTLELGDSALYLCASRPTGATNEKLFFGSGTQLSVL.

The J gene is TRBJ1-1, the V gene TRBV6-5, with D unclear. The germline V and J ends were trimmed by 10 bases and 4 bases, with 16 bases remaining between them. The germline V gene has CDR1 MNHEY and CDR2 SVGAGI. CDR3 length equals 13 residues. As DNA, the CDR3 is TGTGCCACTAAGTCCCGGTCAAGCACTGAAGCTTTCTTT. Its protein product is CATKSRSSTEAFF.

The V gene is TRBV18, the J gene TRBJ1-1; maybe TRBD1 (5 bases). In germline, CDR1 is KGHSH, CDR2 LQKENI. The V end lost 5 bases, the J end lost 1 base, and 8 bases lay between the germline ends. CDR3 length equals 13 residues. CDR3 sequence: CASSSQENTEAFF. In DNA, the CDR3 is TGTGCCAGCTCATCACAGGAGAACACTGAAGCTTTCTTT.

The DNA for the CDR3 is TGTGCCAGTACCTTGTACGGCACTGGCAGCGGTCAGCCCCAGCATTTT. It encodes CASTLYGTGSGQPQHF. V and J are TRBV19 and TRBJ1-5; D is unclear. CDR3 length: 16 amino acids. Per germline, CDR1 LNHDA and CDR2 SQIVND (reference sequence). V lost 7 bases to trimming and J lost 6 bases, with 22 bases between them.

This chain connects TRBV13 to TRBJ1-1; TRBD1 matches 8 bases. V dropped 5 bases and J dropped 3; count of bases not matched to a gene: 5. The CDR3 consists of 14 residues. Germline V gene lookup returns CDR1 PRHDT and CDR2 FYEKMQ (reference sequence). The DNA of the CDR3 is TGTGCCAGCAGCCGGACAGGGCTAGACACTGAAGCTTTCTTT. Translating it yields CASSRTGLDTEAFF. Full variable domain (rest looked up from reference TRBV13 and TRBJ1-1): AAGVIQSPRHLIKEKRETATLKCYPIPRHDTVYWYQQGPGQDPQFLISFYEKMQSDKGSIPDRFSAQQFSDYHSELNMSSLELGDSALYFCASSRTGLDTEAFFGQGTRLTVV.

The rearrangement joins TRBV29-1 to TRBJ1-5, with D maybe TRBD1 (5 bases). The V gene lost 4 bases and the J gene lost 7 bases, with 11 bases spanning the gap. From germline, CDR1 is SQVTM and CDR2 ANQGSEA. This CDR3 is 12 amino acids long. The DNA of the CDR3 is TGCAGCGTTGCGGCAGGGAGCCAGCCCCAGCATTTT. Its translation is CSVAAGSQPQHF.

V usage is TRBV18 and J usage is TRBJ1-5; TRBD1 might be the D (6 bases). Per germline, CDR1 KGHSH and CDR2 LQKENI. The V and J ends lost 4 bases and 0 bases respectively, with 19 bases between them. The CDR3 extends over 18 amino acids. The CDR3 sequence is CASSLTGTKTFSNQPQHF. DNA of the CDR3: TGTGCCAGCTCACTAACCGGGACAAAGACCTTTAGCAATCAGCCCCAGCATTTT.

As to this clone: Other DNA sequences in the same sample also yield this CDR3. The chain has TRBV28 and TRBJ1-2, with D unclear. Trimming took 2 bases from V and 0 from J, leaving 7 bases between them. CDR1 and CDR2 from the germline V gene are MDHEN and SYDVKM. CDR3 length: 14 residues. The CDR3 DNA reads TGTGCCAGCAGTTTAGGAGGAGCTAACTATGGCTACACCTTC. Amino acid sequence: CASSLGGANYGYTF.

This sequence joins TRBV7-9 and TRBJ2-7; 9 bases agree with TRBD2. J lost 2 bases, V lost 1 base, and 0 bases had no gene match. CDR3 length: 14 residues. CDR1 SEHNR and CDR2 FQNEAQ come from the germline V gene (reference sequence). CDR3 sequence (DNA): TGTGCCAGCAGCTTAGGCGGGAGGGCCTACGAGCAGTACTTC. Residues: CASSLGGRAYEQYF.

This clone has a handful of counts. The chain links TRBV21-1 to TRBJ1-4. TRBV21-1 is marked as a pseudogene. CDR3 length: 16 amino acids. DNA of the CDR3: TGTGCCAGCAGCAAAGTCCGCGGCCCTATAGATGAAAAACTGTTTTTT. Its protein is CASSKVRGPIDEKLFF.

The chain carries TRBV4-1 and TRBJ1-2; D is uncertain. The CDR3 is 15 residues long. Looked up from germline, CDR1 is MGHRA and CDR2 is YSYEKL. The V end was cut by 0 bases, the J end by 2 bases, with 10 bases between. The CDR3 region has the DNA TGCGCCAGCAGCCAAGATCCCCTTGCCAACTATGGCTACACCTTC. Its protein is CASSQDPLANYGYTF.

The chain combines TRBV7-9 with TRBJ2-5; 7 nucleotides agree with TRBD2. There are 16 residues in the CDR3. V was pared by 3 bases and J by 1 base, with 8 bases of the junction left unmatched. Germline CDR1 SEHNR, CDR2 FQNEAQ (reference sequence). CDR3 loop: CASSLVGGRTQETQYF. The CDR3 DNA follows: TGTGCCAGCAGCTTGGTGGGGGGGAGGACCCAAGAGACCCAGTACTTC.

The chain joins TRBV3-1 (or the pseudogene TRBV3-2) to TRBJ1-6; no clear D. V shed 1 base and J shed 11 bases, with 12 bases lying between them. This CDR3 is built from 14 residues. Germline values: CDR1 LGHDT, CDR2 YNNKEL (reference sequence). CDR3 nucleotide sequence: TGTGCCAGCAGCCAAGTCCCCAGCGGCACACCCCTCCACTTT. Translating it yields CASSQVPSGTPLHF.

V gene TRBV4-1 combines with J gene TRBJ2-3, with TRBD2 matching 10 bases. CDR3 length equals 17 residues. V lost 1 base, J lost 6 bases, and 10 bases stayed unmatched. The germline V gene encodes CDR1 MGHRA and CDR2 YSYEKL. The CDR3 DNA is TGCGCCAGCAGCCAAGGTAGAGCTAGCGGGAGAAAGGATACGCAGTATTTT. It is translated as CASSQGRASGRKDTQYF.

This clone turned up a few times. The rearrangement uses TRBV5-1 and TRBJ1-5, with D possibly TRBD1 on 5 matching bases. The CDR3 contains 14 residues. V lost 0 bases and J lost 6, with 10 bases in between. Germline V CDR1 and CDR2: SGHRS, YFSETQ. The CDR3 is CASSLAPGTQPQHF. CDR3 bases: TGCGCCAGCAGCTTGGCCCCGGGGACTCAGCCCCAGCATTTT.